This TCR beta chain was sequenced during a study of cytomegalovirus exposure and HLA in healthy donors (dated 2017 in TCRdb). Concerning the study at large: The 500 to 800 repertoires of the first cohort and the roughly 110 validation repertoires were produced on the same platform, according to a later analysis. To predict cytomegalovirus infection status, the study combined high-throughput TCR immunosequencing, statistical association of individual TCRs with disease status, and machine learning. The aim of the study was to test whether cataloging public T cell receptors could identify signatures of past pathogen exposure. A separate validation cohort of about 110 different subjects was used in addition to the 666-subject first cohort.

The donors belonged to the validation cohort of about 120 subjects, which was separate from the roughly 700-subject first cohort. Compared with germline, V lacks 2 bases and J lacks 6 bases; bases without a gene match: 5. Taken from the germline V gene (reference sequence), the CDR1 and CDR2 loops are GTSNPN and SVGIG. The CDR3 contains 14 residues, cysteine and phenylalanine counted. Only the CDR3 region is kept as DNA, spanning 42 bases read in frame from base 1. As for this clone: Its antigen specificity is not known. No base qualities exist here, and no much larger clone lies one base off it.

The method behind the library was the immunoSEQ multiplex PCR assay. In the original analysis: To diagnose cytomegalovirus status from the catalog of TCR beta chain sequences, a statistical classification framework was built. TCRdb took over this immuneACCESS table, retaining in-frame rearrangements with V and J assigned. Such tables are incomplete; in checked studies, under half of the missing clones stem from an unresolved V gene, and the remainder is unexplained. That table furnishes V, J and clone size, whereas the DNA furnished D and trimming. Within this sample are under 100,000 clones, with 96% of them counted one time only. The top ten clones comprise about 0.8% of the sample. What the study reported, not specific to this receptor: The validation cohort had no HLA typing available for a later analysis, so co-occurrence within that cohort was assessed over all 130 or so repertoires. Most TCR sequences were seen in very few donors, while some public TCRs were found in many individuals. According to the authors, the approach could potentially be generalized to other disease states and immunological phenotypes. A total of 164 TCR beta chains were listed by the study as associated with cytomegalovirus. The classifier was reported to diagnose cytomegalovirus status with high specificity and sensitivity in both the original cohort and the validation cohort. A few of the identified cytomegalovirus-associated TCR beta chains were confirmed in vitro to be specific for cytomegalovirus antigens. Subsequent analysis determined that TCRs grouped into clusters in the first cohort also showed a tendency toward co-occurrence across the 120 or so validation repertoires, and roughly 95% of cluster scores exceeded 0.

The rearrangement joined TRBV30 to TRBJ2-3; 10 bases in between match TRBD1. The sequence came from a man in his late teens or twenties in good health and CMV-seronegative. The sample consisted of PBMCs. The CDR3 sequence is CAWSTGTGDDTQYF. The DNA sequence follows: TGTGCCTGGAGTACCGGGACAGGGGATGATACGCAGTATTTT.